The 30 T cell receptor beta chains in this list originate from one sample, sequenced in a study of blood T cell repertoires in COVID-19. TCRdb's table, derived via immunoSEQ multiplex PCR, lists solely in-frame clones and lacks some. The table includes some 230,000 clones, about 88% detected once. The sequencing sample was made of peripheral blood. The source of these receptors is a man in his forties or fifties who had recovered from COVID-19.

The chain couples TRBV10-2 to TRBJ1-5; maybe TRBD1 (6 bases). The CDR3 runs to 13 residues. V lost 5 bases to trimming and J lost 6 bases, with 11 bases between them. Germline assignment: CDR1 WSHSY and CDR2 SAAADI. In DNA, the CDR3 is TGCGCCAGCAGTACAGGGTCTGGTCAGCCCCAGCATTTT. Translating gives CASSTGSGQPQHF.

The chain carries TRBV28 and TRBJ1-2, with D possibly matching TRBD1 (5 bases). CDR1 MDHEN and CDR2 SYDVKM come from the germline V gene. The V gene lost 3 bases and the J gene lost 6 bases, with 11 bases spanning the gap. CDR3 length equals 13 residues. The CDR3 region is CASSFQGIDGYTF. Written as DNA, the CDR3 is TGTGCCAGCAGTTTTCAGGGAATCGATGGCTACACCTTC.

V and J are TRBV6-6 and TRBJ2-3, with TRBD2 matching 9 bases. The CDR3 extends over 15 amino acids. The germline V gene encodes CDR1 MNHNY and CDR2 SVGAGI (reference sequence). The V segment lost 5 bases and the J segment 4 bases; nucleotides outside the gene matches: 7. The CDR3 protein is CASSTLGGRADTQYF. CDR3 nucleotides: TGTGCCAGCAGTACGTTAGGCGGGAGGGCAGATACGCAGTATTTT.

The V and J genes are TRBV6-4 and TRBJ2-2; D gene ambiguous. Trimming removed 4 bases from V and 8 bases from J, with 11 bases in between. The CDR3 is 13 residues long. CDR1 is MRHNA and CDR2 is SNTAGT in the germline V gene. CDR3 DNA: TGTGCCAGCAGTGCAAAGGAGACGGGGGAGCTGTTTTTT. This codes for CASSAKETGELFF.

In its sample, this clone was seen once. This sequence joins TRBV19 and TRBJ1-3, with D possibly TRBD1 on 5 matching bases. Trimming removed 3 bases from V and 3 bases from J, with 24 bases in between. The CDR3 has 19 amino acids. From germline, CDR1 is LNHDA and CDR2 SQIVND (reference sequence). CDR3 coding DNA: TGTGCCAGTAGTATCTCCGGGACGTCGGGACTTGTAGATGGAAACACCATATATTTT. This translates into CASSISGTSGLVDGNTIYF.

The chain is built from TRBV24-1 and TRBJ2-1, with 8 bases aligning to TRBD2. The V and J ends lost 1 base and 7 bases, in that order; junction bases with no gene match: 8. CDR3 length equals 16 residues. Per germline, CDR1 KGHDR and CDR2 SFDVKD. The CDR3 nucleotides read TGTGCCACCAGTGATTTACGTGGCGGGGGGCGGAATGAGCAGTTCTTC. Translating gives CATSDLRGGGRNEQFF.

This chain links TRBV6-1 with TRBJ2-3; unclear D gene. The CDR3 has 15 residues. Per germline, CDR1 MNHNS and CDR2 SASEGT. V was trimmed by 2 bases and J by 2 bases, leaving 11 bases between them. CDR3 in DNA: TGTGCCAGCAGTGAAATGCAGGTACACACAGATACGCAGTATTTT. It encodes CASSEMQVHTDTQYF.

This chain connects TRBV6-5 to TRBJ2-7; TRBD1 matches 9 bases. The germline V gene encodes CDR1 MNHEY and CDR2 SVGAGI. J gave up 0 bases and V 5 bases, and 5 bases lay outside the gene matches. The CDR3 totals 15 residues. CDR3 region: CASSIGTGSSYEQYF. The DNA for the CDR3 is TGTGCCAGCAGTATAGGGACAGGGAGCTCCTACGAGCAGTACTTC.

This clone has just one count. The V gene is TRBV4-2, the J gene TRBJ1-1; 7 positions agree with TRBD1. The CDR3 length is 16 residues. Germline CDR1 and CDR2: LGHNA and YNFKEQ. With 1 base clipped from V and 5 bases from J, the junction kept 10 bases outside the gene matches. This chain's CDR3 is CASSQGTHDRVTEAFF. The CDR3 nucleotides read TGTGCCAGCAGCCAAGGAACCCACGACAGGGTTACTGAAGCTTTCTTT.

The chain couples TRBV11-3 to TRBJ2-2, with TRBD2 identical over 9 bases. CDR1 is SGHNT and CDR2 is YENEEA in the germline V gene. V lost 5 bases to trimming and J lost 6 bases; unmatched junction nucleotides: 4. The CDR3 consists of 14 residues. The CDR3 protein is CASSISGRSGELFF. DNA of the CDR3: TGTGCCAGCAGCATTAGCGGGAGATCCGGGGAGCTGTTTTTT. Supplemented by reference TRBV11-3 and TRBJ2-2, the full variable domain reads EAGVVQSPRYKIIEKKQPVAFWCNPISGHNTLYWYLQNLGQGPELLIRYENEEAVDDSQLPKDRFSAERLKGVDSTLKIQPAELGDSAVYLCASSISGRSGELFFGEGSRLTVL.

This chain uses TRBV2 with TRBJ1-6; D gene uncertain. The CDR3 loop spans 13 amino acids. Germline CDR1 and CDR2: SNHLY and FYNNEI. The germline V and J ends were trimmed by 2 bases and 7 bases, with 6 bases remaining between them. The CDR3 nucleotides are TGTGCCAGCAGTGAACTAGCCAATTCACCCCTCCACTTT. Protein: CASSELANSPLHF.

The rearrangement links TRBV28 to TRBJ2-7; 10 bases match TRBD2. V lost 3 bases and J lost 5; bases outside the gene matches: 7. The CDR3 spans 15 residues. Germline V gene sequence: CDR1 MDHEN, CDR2 SYDVKM. CDR3 DNA: TGTGCCAGCAGTTTCGGTACTAGCGGGACGGACGAGCAGTACTTC. Its translation is CASSFGTSGTDEQYF. The variable domain in full, completed from reference TRBV28 and TRBJ2-7, reads DVKVTQSSRYLVKRTGEKVFLECVQDMDHENMFWYRQDPGLGLRLIYFSYDVKMKEKGDIPEGYSVSREKKERFSLILESASTNQTSMYLCASSFGTSGTDEQYFGPGTRLTVT.

The chain joins TRBV27 to TRBJ2-1; TRBD2 aligns across 13 bases. Germline CDR1 reads MNHEY; CDR2 reads SMNVEV (reference sequence). The CDR3 extends over 16 amino acids. The junction had 8 bases not matched to a gene; V was cut back by 6 bases and J by 6 bases. This chain's CDR3 is CASSLPGLAGSNEQFF. CDR3 DNA sequence: TGTGCCAGCAGCCTTCCGGGACTAGCGGGATCCAATGAGCAGTTCTTC.

The rearrangement uses TRBV28 and TRBJ2-7; TRBD2 is a possible D gene (6 bases). The V end was cut by 6 bases, the J end by 1 base, with 16 bases between. CDR3 size: 15 residues. Germline lookup yields CDR1 MDHEN and CDR2 SYDVKM. CDR3 bases: TGTGCCAGCAGCCCTTTAGGGGCGGGGTCCTACGAGCAGTACTTC. Translation gives CASSPLGAGSYEQYF.

The chain carries TRBV11-2 and TRBJ1-5; 7 nucleotides agree with TRBD1. The CDR3 totals 15 residues. CDR1 is SGHAT and CDR2 is FQNNGV in the germline V gene. Trimming removed 3 bases from V and 4 bases from J; junction bases left unmatched: 6. Here the CDR3 DNA reads TGTGCCAGCAGCTTGTCAGGGGGGAGGAATCAGCCCCAGCATTTT. It yields the protein CASSLSGGRNQPQHF. Complete variable domain (other parts from reference TRBV11-2 and TRBJ1-5): EAGVAQSPRYKIIEKRQSVAFWCNPISGHATLYWYQQILGQGPKLLIQFQNNGVVDDSQLPKDRFSAERLKGVDSTLKIQPAKLEDSAVYLCASSLSGGRNQPQHFGDGTRLSIL.

The chain couples TRBV19 to TRBJ2-2; TRBD2 matches 13 bases. Germline CDR1 is LNHDA and CDR2 is SQIVND (reference sequence). The CDR3 is 16 residues long. V lost 9 bases and J lost 7; bases outside the gene matches: 11. CDR3 protein: CASRQLAGGPFGELFF. DNA of the CDR3: TGTGCCAGCCGACAACTAGCGGGAGGGCCGTTCGGGGAGCTGTTTTTT.

The chain employs TRBV14 and TRBJ2-5; D perhaps matches TRBD1 (5 bases). Trimming stripped 0 bases from V and 5 bases from J, with 13 bases between. CDR1 SGHDN and CDR2 FVKESK come from the germline V gene. There are 15 residues in the CDR3. The CDR3 DNA follows: TGTGCCAGCAGCCAAGATGGGGCACGAGGCGAGACCCAGTACTTC. Translated, it gives CASSQDGARGETQYF.

The rearrangement links TRBV2 to TRBJ2-2; TRBD2 matches at 14 bases. Trimming at V came to 6 bases and at J to 0 bases, leaving 9 bases not matched to a gene. Germline lookup yields CDR1 SNHLY and CDR2 FYNNEI. There are 19 residues in the CDR3. The CDR3 protein is CASSDRGLAGEANTGELFF. CDR3 bases: TGTGCCAGCAGCGATAGGGGACTAGCGGGAGAGGCGAACACCGGGGAGCTGTTTTTT.

This clone has just a few counts. The chain employs TRBV19 and TRBJ2-1; D unclear. The V gene lost 4 bases and the J gene lost 6 bases, with 10 bases spanning the gap. CDR1 and CDR2 from the germline V gene are LNHDA and SQIVND (reference sequence). CDR3 size: 13 residues. This CDR3 reads CASSNGWANEQFF. DNA of the CDR3: TGTGCCAGTAGTAACGGTTGGGCCAATGAGCAGTTCTTC.

This chain connects TRBV28 to TRBJ2-7; 13 nucleotides align to TRBD2. Losses at the gene ends were 3 bases for V and 4 bases for J; bases not matched to a gene: 9. CDR1 MDHEN and CDR2 SYDVKM come from the germline V gene. The CDR3 sequence is 17 residues long. In nucleotides, the CDR3 is TGTGCCAGCAGTTTTCCACTAGCGGGAGGGAGCTTATACGAGCAGTACTTC. Its protein product is CASSFPLAGGSLYEQYF.

This clone has just one count. This chain links TRBV27 with TRBJ1-5; no reliable D call. The CDR3 totals 14 residues. CDR1 is MNHEY and CDR2 is SMNVEV in the germline V gene (reference sequence). Trimming removed 6 bases from V and 0 bases from J, with 9 bases in between. The DNA for the CDR3 is TGTGCCAGCAGCCTAGTACATAGCAATCAGCCCCAGCATTTT. It encodes CASSLVHSNQPQHF.

The V call is TRBV5-1, the J call TRBJ2-2, with TRBD1 as a possible D gene (7 bases). In germline, CDR1 is SGHRS, CDR2 YFSETQ. Trimming left V 1 base short and J 5 bases short, with 24 bases between. The CDR3 runs 19 residues. The chain's CDR3 is CASSLSGARGAVKTGELFF. CDR3 sequence (DNA): TGCGCCAGCAGCTTGTCAGGAGCCAGGGGGGCGGTAAAGACCGGGGAGCTGTTTTTT.

CDR3 region: CASSLEPRGYEQYF. CDR3 DNA sequence: TGTGCCAGCAGCTTAGAACCCCGGGGCTACGAGCAGTACTTC. This sequence joins TRBV7-9 and TRBJ2-7; weak D call: TRBD2 (5 bases). CDR1 and CDR2 (germline): SEHNR, FQNEAQ (reference sequence). V was clipped by 1 base and J by 3 bases, with 10 bases between them. This CDR3 is built from 14 residues.

In this sample, this clone turned up a few times. The genes are TRBV28 and TRBJ2-7, with D possibly matching TRBD2 (6 bases). The germline CDR1 and CDR2 sequences are MDHEN and SYDVKM. The V and J ends lost 3 bases and 6 bases respectively, with 15 bases between them. The CDR3 consists of 14 residues. CDR3 region: CASSFPSGGSEQYF. The CDR3 region has the DNA TGTGCCAGCAGTTTCCCCAGCGGAGGGTCCGAGCAGTACTTC.

The chain has TRBV30 and TRBJ2-7; 8 bases are shared with TRBD2. This CDR3 is built from 15 residues. CDR1 is GTSNPN, CDR2 SVGIG, per germline (reference sequence). V shed 0 bases, J shed 3 bases, and the junction held 7 bases outside the gene matches. The CDR3 nucleotides read TGTGCCTGGAGTGTACAAAGCGGGAGTGGCTACGAGCAGTACTTC. Its protein product is CAWSVQSGSGYEQYF. Combining the CDR3 with reference TRBV30 and TRBJ2-7 gives the whole variable domain SQTIHQWPATLVQPVGSPLSLECTVEGTSNPNLYWYRQAAGRGLQLLFYSVGIGQISSEVPQNLSASRPQDRQFILSSKKLLLSDSGFYLCAWSVQSGSGYEQYFGPGTRLTVT.

The chain carries TRBV9 and TRBJ1-1; weak D call: TRBD1 (5 bases). Trimming took off 3 bases at V and 1 base at J, with 13 bases between the two ends. Per the germline V gene, CDR1 is SGDLS and CDR2 is YYNGEE. The CDR3 is made up of 15 amino acids. CDR3 protein: CASSDATGTNTEAFF. CDR3 sequence (DNA): TGTGCCAGCAGCGATGCTACAGGCACGAACACTGAAGCTTTCTTT.

On this clone itself: Other DNA sequences in the same sample also yield this CDR3. CDR3 protein: CASSFGLAGADTQYF. For the CDR3, the DNA is TGTGCCAGCAGCTTCGGACTAGCGGGAGCAGATACGCAGTATTTT. V usage is TRBV5-6 and J usage is TRBJ2-3, with TRBD2 matching over 13 bases. This CDR3 contains 15 residues. CDR1 is SGHDT and CDR2 is YYEEEE in the germline V gene. V dropped 2 bases and J dropped 4; count of bases not matched to a gene: 1.

This chain links TRBV9 with TRBJ1-3; tentatively, D is TRBD1 (6 bases). Trimming stripped 1 base from V and 4 bases from J, with 9 bases between. CDR3 size: 14 residues. Germline V CDR1 and CDR2: SGDLS, YYNGEE. CDR3 loop: CASSVQGSGNTIYF. Here the CDR3 DNA reads TGTGCCAGCAGCGTACAGGGGTCAGGAAACACCATATATTTT.

The chain has TRBV9 and TRBJ2-7, with 10 bases lining up with TRBD2. Trimming took 4 bases from V and 7 from J; bases not matched to a gene: 8. In germline, CDR1 is SGDLS, CDR2 YYNGEE. CDR3 size: 14 residues. For the CDR3, the DNA is TGTGCCAGCAGCTCTAGCGGGAGCGGGGGGGAGCAGTACTTC. This gives the protein CASSSSGSGGEQYF.

This sequence joins TRBV2 and TRBJ2-5; 8 bases are a match to TRBD2. The CDR3 length is 15 residues. The germline CDR1 and CDR2 sequences are SNHLY and FYNNEI. The V gene end was trimmed by 6 bases and the J gene end by 3 bases; junction bases not matched to a gene: 9. The CDR3 sequence is CASRGTRGSKETQYF. The CDR3 coding sequence is TGTGCCAGCAGGGGGACTAGAGGATCTAAAGAGACCCAGTACTTC.